This entry lists 26 T cell receptor beta chains sequenced from one sample in a study of T cell clonotyping in hematopoietic cell transplantation. Here immunoSEQ multiplex PCR was the method, and the copy in TCRdb shows in-frame clones only, minus some. Among 7,000 or so clones listed, approximately 89% were seen once. The source was PBMCs, collected 100 days after allogeneic stem cell transplant. The receptors here all came from a male patient under 35 who had an allogeneic stem cell transplant from a related donor, so the T cells may come from the graft donor. Some clones in this sample may be carry-over from other donors' samples.

This clone was observed once. This rearrangement joins TRBV19 to TRBJ2-1; 9 bases line up with TRBD2. V dropped 6 bases and J dropped 5; count of bases not matched to a gene: 8. This CDR3 is 15 amino acids long. Germline V CDR1 and CDR2: LNHDA, SQIVND (reference sequence). CDR3 coding DNA: TGTGCCAGTAGGAGAGCGGGAGGAAAAGACAATGAGCAGTTCTTC. This gives the protein CASRRAGGKDNEQFF.

J is TRBJ1-1 and V is TRBV27, with 7 bases fitting TRBD1. The germline V gene has CDR1 MNHEY and CDR2 SMNVEV (reference sequence). V gave up 6 bases and J gave up 1 base; unmatched junction bases: 11. CDR3 length: 16 amino acids. The CDR3: CASSLQRRDRNTEAFF. CDR3 nucleotide sequence: TGTGCCAGCAGCTTACAGCGCCGGGACAGGAACACTGAAGCTTTCTTT.

This chain connects TRBV6-1 to TRBJ1-4, with 7 bases matching TRBD1. This CDR3 has 14 residues. The junction had 3 bases not matched to a gene; V was cut back by 0 bases and J by 8 bases. The germline V gene has CDR1 MNHNS and CDR2 SASEGT. The CDR3: CASSEAGGAEKLFF. CDR3 bases: TGTGCCAGCAGTGAAGCAGGGGGCGCGGAAAAACTGTTTTTT.

This chain links TRBV30 with TRBJ1-1, with a weak D call TRBD1 (5 bases). V dropped 1 base and J dropped 2 bases, with 8 bases sitting between them. The length of the CDR3 is 13 residues. CDR1 is GTSNPN and CDR2 is SVGIG in the germline V gene (reference sequence). CDR3 DNA: TGTGCCTGGAGTGGAGGACAAAACACTGAAGCTTTCTTT. This translates into CAWSGGQNTEAFF.

The chain has TRBV2 and TRBJ2-1; the match to TRBD2 covers 13 bases. Germline V lookup: CDR1 SNHLY, CDR2 FYNNEI. The V and J ends lost 6 bases and 7 bases, in that order; junction bases with no gene match: 15. The CDR3 runs to 18 residues. The CDR3, as DNA: TGTGCCAGCAGCGACAATTTGGAGGGGACTAGCGGGAAGAATGAGCAGTTCTTC. It specifies CASSDNLEGTSGKNEQFF.

The genes are TRBV10-1 and TRBJ2-7; 9 bases are a match to TRBD1. Looked up from germline, CDR1 is WNHNN and CDR2 is SYGVQD (reference sequence). CDR3 length: 15 amino acids. The J segment lost 3 bases and the V segment lost 6 bases, leaving 9 bases of the junction unmatched. The CDR3 DNA follows: TGCGCCAGCAGGGACAGGGGAAAACACCACTACGAGCAGTACGTC. It yields the protein CASRDRGKHHYEQYV.

Only one count was recorded for this clone. The chain is built from TRBV19 and TRBJ1-3; D call uncertain. The germline V gene has CDR1 LNHDA and CDR2 SQIVND (reference sequence). This CDR3 has 16 residues. The V end was cut by 7 bases, the J end by 0 bases, with 16 bases between. CDR3 sequence (DNA): TGTGCCAGTACTAGGCGAGCGCCAGACTCTGGAAACACCATATATTTT. Protein sequence: CASTRRAPDSGNTIYF.

Only a few counts were recorded for this clone. The rearrangement links TRBV9 to TRBJ2-7, with TRBD2 matching over 12 bases. The CDR3 contains 15 residues. Germline CDR1 is SGDLS and CDR2 is YYNGEE. Trimming cost V 5 bases and J 3 bases; bases outside gene matches: 6. CDR3 residues: CASRVMGLAGYEQYV. DNA for the CDR3: TGTGCCAGCAGGGTCATGGGACTAGCGGGCTACGAGCAGTACGTC.

This CDR3 is CASSSLAGVVSDTQYF. CDR3 nucleotides: TGTGCCAGCAGCTCTCTAGCGGGAGTGGTGAGCGATACGCAGTATTTT. The V gene is TRBV5-6, the J gene TRBJ2-3, with 10 bases matching TRBD2. The CDR3 has 16 residues. In germline, CDR1 is SGHDT, CDR2 YYEEEE. V was pared by 3 bases and J by 6 bases, with 10 bases of the junction left unmatched.

CDR3 DNA sequence: TGCGCCAGCAGCTTGACCCTAGGACACTCCGGTGACTATGGCTACACCTTC. Translated: CASSLTLGHSGDYGYTF. This chain connects TRBV5-1 to TRBJ1-2; the D gene is possibly TRBD1 (5 bases). CDR3 size: 17 residues. The V end lost 1 base, the J end lost 3 bases, and 19 bases lay between the germline ends. Looked up from germline, CDR1 is SGHRS and CDR2 is YFSETQ.

The chain is built from TRBV11-2 and TRBJ1-1, with D tentatively TRBD1 (6 bases). Per germline, CDR1 SGHAT and CDR2 FQNNGV. V dropped 0 bases and J dropped 3 bases, with 14 bases sitting between them. CDR3 length: 16 residues. In DNA, the CDR3 is TGTGCCAGCAGCTTAGATGGGGGCAAGTCCCACACTGAAGCTTTCTTT. Its protein product is CASSLDGGKSHTEAFF. The whole variable domain, filled in from reference TRBV11-2 and TRBJ1-1, reads EAGVAQSPRYKIIEKRQSVAFWCNPISGHATLYWYQQILGQGPKLLIQFQNNGVVDDSQLPKDRFSAERLKGVDSTLKIQPAKLEDSAVYLCASSLDGGKSHTEAFFGQGTRLTVV.

V gene TRBV6-6 combines with J gene TRBJ2-1; a weak D match, TRBD2 (6 bases). Germline-derived CDR1 and CDR2 are MNHNY and SVGAGI (reference sequence). The CDR3 loop spans 15 amino acids. V lost 0 bases and J 1 base, leaving 7 bases between the germline ends. The CDR3 DNA follows: TGTGCCAGCAGTTACTCTGGAGGGTCCTACAATGAGCAGTTCTTC. Translation: CASSYSGGSYNEQFF.

This chain uses TRBV10-2 with TRBJ2-3; 9 bases line up with TRBD1. Germline V gene lookup returns CDR1 WSHSY and CDR2 SAAADI. V trimming: 5 bases; J trimming: 6 bases; junction bases outside the gene matches: 12. This CDR3 region has 16 residues. The CDR3 coding sequence is TGCGCCAGCAGTAAGAGGGGGGGGACAGGGATTGATACGCAGTATTTT. Translation: CASSKRGGTGIDTQYF.

The chain combines TRBV5-4 with TRBJ1-5; D is ambiguous. CDR1 is SGHNT, CDR2 YYREEE, per germline (reference sequence). V was cut by 3 bases and J by 3 bases, with 10 bases left in between. The CDR3 runs 14 residues. CDR3 DNA: TGTGCCAGCAGCTATTCGGTGACCAATCAGCCCCAGCATTTT. It translates to CASSYSVTNQPQHF.

The chain joins TRBV2 to TRBJ2-3; no clear D gene. V was pared by 4 bases and J by 0 bases, with 11 bases between. The length of the CDR3 is 15 residues. Germline CDR1 reads SNHLY; CDR2 reads FYNNEI. The CDR3: CASSVISASTDTQYF. The DNA for the CDR3 is TGTGCCAGCAGTGTTATATCCGCTAGCACAGATACGCAGTATTTT.

The V and J genes are TRBV6-1 and TRBJ2-7; TRBD1 matches at 8 bases. V trimming: 5 bases; J trimming: 7 bases; junction bases outside the gene matches: 7. This CDR3 region has 13 residues. CDR1 and CDR2 from the germline V gene are MNHNS and SASEGT. The CDR3 loop is CASSWDRSREQYV. DNA for the CDR3: TGTGCCAGCAGTTGGGACAGGTCGCGAGAGCAGTACGTC.

For the CDR3, the DNA is TGCGCCAGCAGCTTAGGGTGGGGGAACACTGAAGCTTTCTTT. It codes for CASSLGWGNTEAFF. The V and J genes are TRBV5-1 and TRBJ1-1; D is unclear. Trimming cost V 2 bases and J 1 base, with 9 bases left between them. Germline V gives CDR1 SGHRS, CDR2 YFSETQ. The CDR3 totals 14 residues.

The CDR3 region is CASSIARPGRIFEQYV. The CDR3 bases are TGTGCCAGTAGTATAGCCCGTCCGGGACGGATTTTCGAGCAGTACGTC. This rearrangement joins TRBV19 to TRBJ2-7; D tentatively reads TRBD1 or TRBD2 (5 bases each). Trimming shortened V by 1 base and J by 6 bases, and 19 bases separated the two germline ends. Germline V gene data show CDR1 as LNHDA and CDR2 as SQIVND (reference sequence). The CDR3 has 16 residues.

The chain joins TRBV27 to TRBJ2-7, with D uncertain. CDR3 size: 10 residues. The germline V and J ends were trimmed by 8 bases and 3 bases, with 5 bases remaining between them. Germline V CDR1 and CDR2: MNHEY, SMNVEV (reference sequence). The CDR3 loop reads CASGYYEQYV. DNA for the CDR3: TGTGCCAGCGGCTACTACGAGCAGTACGTC.

For the CDR3, the DNA is TGTGCCAGCACCATCCCGGGACTAGCGGGACGAAATGAGCAGTTCTTC. It translates to CASTIPGLAGRNEQFF. The V and J genes are TRBV7-2 and TRBJ2-1; 13 nucleotides line up with TRBD2. V lost 7 bases to trimming and J lost 7 bases; unmatched junction nucleotides: 10. The CDR3 spans 16 residues. Germline V CDR1 and CDR2: SGHTA, FQGNSA.

The chain has TRBV30 and TRBJ1-2; 9 bases are a match to TRBD1. With 4 bases clipped from V and 6 bases from J, the junction kept 6 bases outside the gene matches. Germline values: CDR1 GTSNPN, CDR2 SVGIG (reference sequence). The CDR3 covers 13 residues. CDR3 bases: TGTGCCTGGAACGGACAGGGGACAGATGGCTACACCTTC. Residues: CAWNGQGTDGYTF.

The chain uses TRBV6-5 and TRBJ2-5, with 7 bases fitting TRBD2. Trimming at V came to 2 bases and at J to 5 bases, leaving 11 bases not matched to a gene. This CDR3 is 16 amino acids long. Germline CDR1 and CDR2: MNHEY and SVGAGI. The CDR3 sequence is CASSYEKTRAGETQYF. For the CDR3, the DNA is TGTGCCAGCAGTTACGAGAAGACTAGAGCGGGGGAGACCCAGTACTTC.

This clone was seen only once. The chain joins TRBV7-8 to TRBJ1-1; D is unclear. The CDR3 is 14 residues long. Germline V lookup: CDR1 SGHVS, CDR2 FQNEAQ. V lost 1 base and J lost 1, with 7 bases in between. CDR3 nucleotides: TGTGCCAGCAGCTTAGTTTCTGGGAACACTGAAGCTTTCTTT. Its translation: CASSLVSGNTEAFF.

The V call is TRBV6-5, the J call TRBJ2-1; 7 bases match TRBD1. Germline V CDR1 and CDR2: MNHEY, SVGAGI. The length of the CDR3 is 14 residues. V lost 6 bases and J lost 3; bases outside the gene matches: 5. The CDR3 region has the DNA TGTGCCAGCAGGCCGGGACAGCGCTACAATGAGCAGTTCTTC. Translated, it gives CASRPGQRYNEQFF.

The V and J genes are TRBV28 and TRBJ1-5; the match to TRBD1 covers 7 bases. CDR3 size: 14 residues. Germline CDR1 MDHEN, CDR2 SYDVKM. After removal of 7 bases from V and 6 bases from J, the junction contained 9 bases not matched to a gene. In DNA form, the CDR3 reads TGTGCCAGCACCTCCATGGGACAGAGTCAGCCCCAGCATTTT. It translates to CASTSMGQSQPQHF.

The rearrangement links TRBV29-1 to TRBJ2-5; possibly TRBD2 for D (5 bases). The V end lost 4 bases, the J end lost 5 bases, and 11 bases lay between the germline ends. The CDR3 is 12 amino acids. Germline V gene data show CDR1 as SQVTM and CDR2 as ANQGSEA. CDR3 nucleotide sequence: TGCAGCGTTGGGGCAGGCGGGGAGACCCAGTACTTC. Encoded protein: CSVGAGGETQYF. Filled out from reference TRBV29-1 and TRBJ2-5, the complete variable domain reads SAVISQKPSRDICQRGTSLTIQCQVDSQVTMMFWYRQQPGQSLTLIATANQGSEATYESGFVIDKFPISRPNLTFSTLTVSNMSPEDSSIYLCSVGAGGETQYFGPGTRLLVL.